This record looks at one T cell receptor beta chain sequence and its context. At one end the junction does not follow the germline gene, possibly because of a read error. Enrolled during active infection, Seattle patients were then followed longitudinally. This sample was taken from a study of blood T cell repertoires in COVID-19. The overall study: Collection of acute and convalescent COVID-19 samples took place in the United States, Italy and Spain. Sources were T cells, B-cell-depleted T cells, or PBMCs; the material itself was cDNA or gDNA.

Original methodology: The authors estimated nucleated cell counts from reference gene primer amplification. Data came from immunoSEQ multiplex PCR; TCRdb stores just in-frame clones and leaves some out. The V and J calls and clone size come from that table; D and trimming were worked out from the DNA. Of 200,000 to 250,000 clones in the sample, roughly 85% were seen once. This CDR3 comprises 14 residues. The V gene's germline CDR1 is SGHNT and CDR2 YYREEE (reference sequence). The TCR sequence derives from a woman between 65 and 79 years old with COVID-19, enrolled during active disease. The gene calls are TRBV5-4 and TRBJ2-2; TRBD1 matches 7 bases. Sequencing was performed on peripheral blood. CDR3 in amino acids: CASTLRGRAGELFF. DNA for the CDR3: TGTGCCAGCACCTTGAGGGGGCGGGCCGGGGAGCTGTTTTTT. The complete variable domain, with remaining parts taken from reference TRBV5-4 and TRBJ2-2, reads ETGVTQSPTHLIKTRGQQVTLRCSSQSGHNTVSWYQQALGQGPQFIFQYYREEENGRGNFPPRFSGLQFPNYSSELNVNALELDDSALYLCASTLRGRAGELFFGEGSRLTVL.